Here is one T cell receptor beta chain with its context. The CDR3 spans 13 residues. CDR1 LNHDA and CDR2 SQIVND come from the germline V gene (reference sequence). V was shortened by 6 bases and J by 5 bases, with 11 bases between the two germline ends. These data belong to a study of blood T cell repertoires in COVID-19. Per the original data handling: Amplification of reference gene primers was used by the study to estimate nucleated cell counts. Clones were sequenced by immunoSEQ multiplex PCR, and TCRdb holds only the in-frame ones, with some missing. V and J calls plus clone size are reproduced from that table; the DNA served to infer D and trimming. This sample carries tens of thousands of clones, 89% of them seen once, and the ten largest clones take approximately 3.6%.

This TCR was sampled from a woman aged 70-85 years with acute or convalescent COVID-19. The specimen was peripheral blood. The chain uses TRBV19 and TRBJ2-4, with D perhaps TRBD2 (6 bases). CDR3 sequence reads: CASSEWGENIQYF. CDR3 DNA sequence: TGTGCCAGTAGCGAGTGGGGGGAAAACATTCAGTACTTC.